This T cell receptor (beta chain) was observed in a study of vaccination and CD4 T cells after COVID-19. On this clonotype itself: Its specificity is unknown.

Germline V gene data show CDR1 as MGHDK and CDR2 as SYGVNS. After removal of 7 bases from V and 0 bases from J, the junction contained 5 bases not matched to a gene. The CDR3 runs to 14 residues. Sequence data for DNA of cultured CD4+ T cells were generated by the Oncomine TCR Beta short-read assay. Each CDR3 protein gets one entry after TCRdb re-called the PCR reads with MiXCR. The sample carries some 23,000 distinct CDR3 sequences, 25% to 30% recorded once. Time point: late sampling 161 to 241 days after vaccination in a few convalescent patients. The treatment: approximately nine-day PBMC culture with coronavirus spike peptide pools or control peptides (ViraFEST assay). Two million PBMCs were grown per well alongside roughly 9 IU/ml IL-2 and about 9.9 ug/ml peptide pools.

This specimen was CD4+ T cells from blood, cultured in vitro, taken about 7 months after SARS-CoV-2 vaccination. The chain carries TRBV25-1 and TRBJ2-7; 8 bases align to TRBD1. This TCR was sampled from a human donor who had recovered from COVID-19. The CDR3 DNA reads TGTGCCAGCACTAGGACAGGGACCTCCTACGAGCAGTACTTC. Encoded protein: CASTRTGTSYEQYF.